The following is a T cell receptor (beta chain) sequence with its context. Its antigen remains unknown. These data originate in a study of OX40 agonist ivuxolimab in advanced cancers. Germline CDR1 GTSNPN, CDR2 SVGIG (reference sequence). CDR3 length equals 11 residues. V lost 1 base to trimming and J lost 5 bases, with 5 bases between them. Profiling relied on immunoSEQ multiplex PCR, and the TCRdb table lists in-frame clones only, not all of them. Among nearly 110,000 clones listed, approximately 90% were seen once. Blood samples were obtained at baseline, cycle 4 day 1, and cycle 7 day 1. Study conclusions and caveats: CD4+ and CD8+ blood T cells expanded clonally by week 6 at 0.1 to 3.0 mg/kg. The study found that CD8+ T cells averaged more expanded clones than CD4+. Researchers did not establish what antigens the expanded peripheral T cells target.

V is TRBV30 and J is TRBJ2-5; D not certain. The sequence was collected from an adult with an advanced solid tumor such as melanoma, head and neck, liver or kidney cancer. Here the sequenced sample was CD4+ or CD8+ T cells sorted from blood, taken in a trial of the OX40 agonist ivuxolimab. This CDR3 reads CAWSAGETQYF. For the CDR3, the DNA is TGTGCCTGGAGTGCGGGCGAGACCCAGTACTTC. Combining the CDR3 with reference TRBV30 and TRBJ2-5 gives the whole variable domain SQTIHQWPATLVQPVGSPLSLECTVEGTSNPNLYWYRQAAGRGLQLLFYSVGIGQISSEVPQNLSASRPQDRQFILSSKKLLLSDSGFYLCAWSAGETQYFGPGTRLLVL.